This T cell receptor beta chain was retrieved from a study of shared clonotypes between healthy human individuals (dated by TCRdb to the early 2020s). Regarding the research as a whole: A couple of women and a few men aged 18 to 49 years were included in the cohort. Per donor, three plates each were used for CD4 naive and CD4 memory, two for CD8 naive, and one for CD8 memory. The study deeply sequenced blood TCR repertoires of about 5 healthy adults to estimate repertoire size and the extent of clonotype sharing between individuals. Libraries were prepared and TCR repertoires were sequenced by different laboratories using diverse techniques, in order to increase sequencing depth and limit assay-specific biases. Each donor's leukapheresis produced roughly between roughly 0.9 and 8.9 billion PBMCs. Overall study results and their limits: Estimated clonotype richness was generally larger for naive than for memory subsets. Sampling was limited to blood, and TCR repertoires in tissue likely differ from TCR repertoires in blood. Pairwise subsampling indicated that sequencing depth was expected to affect the degree of clonotype sharing among donors. Clonotypes shared by all four sorted-subset donors showed higher generation probabilities than non-shared clonotypes. Because the study included a small number of donors, the genetic and exposure-history diversity represented was limited. When several donors were compared, the shared fraction of clonotypes was 5% to 6.5% for naive CD4, around 3.6% for naive CD8, 2.3% for memory CD4, and less than 0.5% for memory CD8. Incomplete sequencing was indicated by rarefaction of sorted-subset datasets, despite the large sequencing depth.

For CDR1 and CDR2, the germline V gene lists SGHRS and YFSETQ. The CDR3 contains 17 residues, cysteine and phenylalanine counted. The read is trimmed to its CDR3 DNA, 51 bases read in frame from base 1. V and J are trimmed by 2 bases and 0 bases, and the gene matches miss 10 bases of the junction. Notes on this clone: It has no known antigen specificity. Base qualities are missing; no much larger clone stands one base away.

Using the deep immunoSEQ assay, multiplex PCR amplified TCR CDR3 regions from genomic DNA. Extracted genomic DNA from each cell subset was distributed evenly across all wells of several immunoSEQ 96-well plates, and each plate was treated as a replicate. For sorted subsets, roughly 200 ng of genomic DNA, equivalent to roughly 33,000 T cell genomes, went into each replicate PCR. The purified libraries were quantified using a Qubit 3.0 fluorometer, sized with a Bioanalyzer 2100, and then quantified again using the KAPA Library Quantification kit. A separate single-read 150-cycle Illumina NextSeq 550 flow cell was used to sequence each immunoSEQ 96-well plate. Regarding the original processing steps: The immunoSEQ output contained only junctional sequences without quality scores, so filtering could not match that applied to full-length reads. To assign V/J genes and CDR3, sequences were annotated using PyIR, a Python wrapper for IgBLAST v1.9, with IMGT germline references. Any read was removed if the V/J assignment was weak (E-value above 1e-6), the CDR3 was missing, or the read contained stop codons, out-of-frame junctions, or ambiguous translated residues. V3J clonotypes were defined as sequences sharing an identical inferred V gene, J gene, and CDR3 amino acid sequence. Percentage overlap between repertoires was computed as shared unique clonotypes divided by the size of the smaller repertoire. RTK rarefaction, the Chao1 estimator, and Recon v2.1 estimates of unobserved clonotypes were used to assess repertoire richness. For all TCRbeta clonotypes obtained by the gDNA method from a few donors, generation probabilities were computed with OLGA. Not all clones reach the TCRdb copy of this immuneACCESS table, which keeps in-frame sequences only. Checked studies attribute under half of the gap to unresolved V genes and leave the rest unexplained. V and J calls and clone size are copied from that table; D and trimming were computed from the DNA. The sample table contains more than 2 million clones; only one count was recorded for about 94% of them. About 1.1% of the sample is taken by the ten largest.

CD8 naive samples were obtained by positive selection for CCR7 among CD45RO-negative cells, yielding a CD45RA+CCR7+ population from which TemRA cells were excluded. The donors were healthy, HIV-negative adults who had no recently reported acute infections or vaccinations. Every donor was a Caucasian adult residing in Nashville, Tennessee, USA. Blood was obtained by leukapheresis, after which PBMCs were separated by Ficoll-Histopaque density gradient centrifugation and cryopreserved in liquid nitrogen vapor phase. Purity and quantity of every magnetically sorted T cell population were checked by analytical flow cytometry. Genomic DNA was isolated from each sorted fraction and quantified by UV absorbance on a Nanodrop 2000c.

Material for sequencing was naive CD8+ T cells sorted from blood. The cell subset or site label for this specimen denotes: CD45RA+CCR7+. The sequence was obtained from a man between 18 and 29 years old in good health. The V and J genes are TRBV5-1 and TRBJ1-2; TRBD1 agrees with 7 junctional bases. In nucleotides, the sequence is TGCGCCAGCAGCTTCGGAATAGGGACAGCAACTAACTATGGCTACACCTTC. It is translated as CASSFGIGTATNYGYTF.